The 20 T cell receptor beta chains below all came from one sample that was sequenced in a study of blood T cell repertoires in COVID-19. Libraries were prepared by immunoSEQ multiplex PCR; TCRdb keeps only in-frame clonotypes and omits some of them. The repertoire has roughly 38,000 clones, approximately 81% of them found once; the top ten carry around 1.6%. Sequencing was performed on peripheral blood. The source of these receptors is a man aged 55 to 70 with COVID-19, enrolled during active disease.

The chain uses TRBV6-5 and TRBJ1-1; unclear D gene. Germline loops: CDR1 MNHEY, CDR2 SVGAGI. The CDR3 consists of 12 residues. V lost 8 bases and J lost 0, with 7 bases in between. The CDR3 loop reads CASLTLNTEAFF. The CDR3 nucleotides read TGTGCCAGCCTTACTTTGAACACTGAAGCTTTCTTT.

CDR3 loop: CASSPDSYYGYTF. The CDR3 DNA reads TGTGCCAGCAGCCCCGACAGCTACTATGGCTACACCTTC. The chain has TRBV9 and TRBJ1-2; D might be TRBD1 (5 bases). Germline CDR1 SGDLS, CDR2 YYNGEE. This CDR3 has 13 amino acids. V was pared by 4 bases and J by 3 bases, with 10 bases between.

The chain uses TRBV9 and TRBJ2-3; 10 bases line up with TRBD1. The germline V gene has CDR1 SGDLS and CDR2 YYNGEE. Losses at the gene ends were 4 bases for V and 4 bases for J; bases not matched to a gene: 3. The CDR3 is 14 amino acids. The CDR3: CASSRQGAPDTQYF. CDR3 nucleotide sequence: TGTGCCAGCAGCCGACAGGGGGCGCCAGATACGCAGTATTTT.

This clone has just one count. V and J are TRBV18 and TRBJ1-5; no clear D. Trimming removed 0 bases from V and 4 bases from J, with 10 bases in between. The CDR3 spans 15 residues. Germline assignment: CDR1 KGHSH and CDR2 LQKENI. The CDR3 loop is CASSPPRAENQPQHF. The CDR3 DNA follows: TGTGCCAGCTCACCACCGAGGGCGGAAAATCAGCCCCAGCATTTT.

This chain connects TRBV13 to TRBJ2-5, with TRBD2 matching over 8 bases. Per germline, CDR1 PRHDT and CDR2 FYEKMQ (reference sequence). The ends lost 3 bases at V and 0 bases at J; junction bases unmatched: 6. This CDR3 contains 16 residues. Here the CDR3 DNA reads TGTGCCAGCAGCTTGGCCGGGAGGGGTTACCAAGAGACCCAGTACTTC. Translated: CASSLAGRGYQETQYF.

V usage is TRBV30 and J usage is TRBJ1-5; D not certain. The germline V gene encodes CDR1 GTSNPN and CDR2 SVGIG (reference sequence). Trimming removed 1 base at V and 2 bases at J, with 15 bases between. This CDR3 has 16 residues. The CDR3 bases are TGTGCCTGGAGTGGGAGAAGGCCGACGGGCAATCAGCCCCAGCATTTT. This encodes CAWSGRRPTGNQPQHF.

The chain recombines TRBV5-4 with TRBJ1-1; D might be TRBD1 (5 bases). The CDR3 covers 17 residues. Germline V gene sequence: CDR1 SGHNT, CDR2 YYREEE (reference sequence). V was clipped by 0 bases and J by 0 bases, with 15 bases between them. CDR3 in DNA: TGTGCCAGCAGCTTGGGGCAGGGCGCCGGAATGAACACTGAAGCTTTCTTT. The encoded protein is CASSLGQGAGMNTEAFF.

CDR3 loop: CASSLWSPPSGRGRETQYF. The CDR3 DNA is TGTGCCAGCAGTTTATGGTCGCCGCCAAGCGGGAGGGGCCGGGAGACCCAGTACTTC. The chain is built from TRBV27 and TRBJ2-5; 10 bases map to TRBD2. Germline V lookup: CDR1 MNHEY, CDR2 SMNVEV (reference sequence). The V gene end was trimmed by 1 base and the J gene end by 5 bases; junction bases not matched to a gene: 16. The CDR3 is 19 amino acids.

V usage is TRBV19 and J usage is TRBJ2-1, with TRBD1 as a possible D gene (6 bases). The CDR3 totals 14 residues. Germline CDR1 and CDR2: LNHDA and SQIVND (reference sequence). Trimming stripped 7 bases from V and 1 base from J, with 11 bases between. The DNA for the CDR3 is TGTGCCAGTAACACAGGGAGATCCTACAATGAGCAGTTCTTC. Amino acids: CASNTGRSYNEQFF. Complete variable domain (other parts from reference TRBV19 and TRBJ2-1): DGGITQSPKYLFRKEGQNVTLSCEQNLNHDAMYWYRQDPGQGLRLIYYSQIVNDFQKGDIAEGYSVSREKKESFPLTVTSAQKNPTAFYLCASNTGRSYNEQFFGPGTRLTVL.

This chain links TRBV2 with TRBJ1-5; 10 nucleotides align to TRBD1. V lost 6 bases and J lost 6; bases outside the gene matches: 8. The germline CDR1 and CDR2 sequences are SNHLY and FYNNEI. This CDR3 contains 15 residues. The CDR3 here is CASSVDRGPGQPQHF. In DNA, the CDR3 is TGTGCCAGCAGCGTTGACAGGGGGCCAGGTCAGCCCCAGCATTTT.

A single count supports this clone. J is TRBJ2-5 and V is TRBV11-1; no definite D call. The CDR3 has 15 residues. The germline V gene encodes CDR1 SGHAT and CDR2 FQDESV (reference sequence). V was shortened by 5 bases and J by 1 base, with 14 bases between the two germline ends. The DNA of the CDR3 is TGTGCCAGCAGCAGCCTTGGAGTTGCCCAAGAGACCCAGTACTTC. Protein sequence: CASSSLGVAQETQYF.

The chain couples TRBV28 to TRBJ1-1, with 9 bases identical to TRBD1. The ends lost 5 bases at V and 4 bases at J; junction bases unmatched: 8. Germline-derived CDR1 and CDR2 are MDHEN and SYDVKM. CDR3 length equals 15 residues. CDR3 residues: CASSLPQGAVTEAFF. DNA of the CDR3: TGTGCCAGCAGTCTCCCACAGGGGGCAGTCACTGAAGCTTTCTTT.

The chain employs TRBV11-3 and TRBJ2-5, with D possibly being TRBD1 (6 bases). The CDR3 spans 16 residues. V dropped 1 base and J dropped 2 bases, with 14 bases sitting between them. CDR1 and CDR2 from the germline V gene are SGHNT and YENEEA. The CDR3 reads CASSLGLSGTQETQYF. As DNA, the CDR3 is TGTGCCAGCAGCTTAGGTTTGTCAGGGACACAAGAGACCCAGTACTTC.

V is TRBV11-2 and J is TRBJ2-7; D unclear. This CDR3 is 12 amino acids long. The germline CDR1 and CDR2 sequences are SGHAT and FQNNGV. Trimming left V 6 bases short and J 3 bases short, with 9 bases between. CDR3 amino acids: CASSLEYYEQYF. The DNA for the CDR3 is TGTGCCAGCAGTCTAGAGTACTACGAGCAGTACTTC. The full variable domain, its missing parts supplied by reference TRBV11-2 and TRBJ2-7, is EAGVAQSPRYKIIEKRQSVAFWCNPISGHATLYWYQQILGQGPKLLIQFQNNGVVDDSQLPKDRFSAERLKGVDSTLKIQPAKLEDSAVYLCASSLEYYEQYFGPGTRLTVT.

The chain couples TRBV7-9 to TRBJ2-7; D gene uncertain. The CDR3 sequence is 16 residues long. V was clipped by 5 bases and J by 4 bases, with 21 bases between them. The germline V gene has CDR1 SEHNR and CDR2 FQNEAQ (reference sequence). This chain's CDR3 is CASSRLSSGALYEQYF. The CDR3 nucleotides are TGTGCCAGCAGCAGGCTGTCTTCAGGCGCCCTATACGAGCAGTACTTC. The full variable domain, completed using reference TRBV7-9 and TRBJ2-7, is DTGVSQNPRHKITKRGQNVTFRCDPISEHNRLYWYRQTLGQGPEFLTYFQNEAQLEKSRLLSDRFSAERPKGSFSTLEIQRTEQGDSAMYLCASSRLSSGALYEQYFGPGTRLTVT.

The rearrangement joins TRBV4-3 to TRBJ2-7, with D unclear. The CDR3 consists of 13 residues. Germline CDR1 reads LGHNA; CDR2 reads YSLEER. Trimming took off 0 bases at V and 1 base at J, with 4 bases between the two ends. Here the CDR3 reads CASSQDGSYEQYF. CDR3 sequence (DNA): TGCGCCAGCAGCCAAGACGGTTCCTACGAGCAGTACTTC.

This clone was observed a few times. The sample holds other DNA sequences that translate to the same CDR3. The CDR3 sequence: CASSSGFRNTEAFF. The CDR3 nucleotides read TGTGCCAGCAGTTCGGGGTTCAGGAACACTGAAGCTTTCTTT. The V call is TRBV27, the J call TRBJ1-1; the D is unclear. The CDR3 is 14 amino acids. The V gene's germline CDR1 is MNHEY and CDR2 SMNVEV (reference sequence). V was trimmed by 4 bases and J by 1 base, leaving 10 bases between them.

CDR3 amino acids: CATGTGVGETQYF. In nucleotides, the CDR3 is TGTGCCACCGGGACAGGGGTTGGGGAGACCCAGTACTTC. The chain joins TRBV15 to TRBJ2-5, with 10 bases that match TRBD1. CDR3 size: 13 residues. V lost 8 bases to trimming and J lost 5 bases; unmatched junction nucleotides: 5. CDR1 is LNHNV, CDR2 YYDKDF, per germline (reference sequence).

J is TRBJ1-2 and V is TRBV5-6, with TRBD1 as a possible D gene (6 bases). CDR3 length equals 16 residues. Trimming left V 0 bases short and J 3 bases short, with 15 bases between. Germline V gene data show CDR1 as SGHDT and CDR2 as YYEEEE. CDR3 sequence: CASSLGGRRGHYGYTF. The CDR3, as DNA: TGTGCCAGCAGCTTGGGGGGGCGCAGGGGCCACTATGGCTACACCTTC.

The chain employs TRBV18 and TRBJ1-5; possible D gene TRBD1, 6 bases. Germline values: CDR1 KGHSH, CDR2 LQKENI. V lost 5 bases, J lost 5 bases, and 19 bases lay in between. CDR3 length: 16 amino acids. Here the CDR3 reads CASSSRISGGYQPQHF. In DNA, the CDR3 is TGTGCCAGCTCATCCCGGATTTCTGGGGGCTATCAGCCCCAGCATTTT.